A single sample is the source of the 3 T cell receptor beta chains below, sequenced in a study of tumor and adjacent non-tumor tissue in lung cancer. Three rounds of nested PCR, following a modified ARM-PCR protocol, produced the TCRbeta library. MiXCR was run by TCRdb on the multiplex PCR reads, yielding one entry per CDR3 protein. Among some 99,000 distinct CDR3 sequences, 60% to 80% were seen once, and the ten largest hold 37%. No cell sorting was done before RNA was extracted from the tissue. Material: lung tumor tissue. These receptors came from an older woman with non-small cell lung cancer.

This clonotype was seen once. The chain joins TRBV29-1 to TRBJ1-2; D gene uncertain. This CDR3 has 13 residues. Germline V gives CDR1 SQVTM, CDR2 ANQGSEA. V lost 0 bases and J 8 bases, leaving 13 bases between the germline ends. The CDR3 coding sequence is TGCAGCGTTGAAGAGGGGAATGTGCGGGGCTACACCTTC. Translating gives CSVEEGNVRGYTF.

Of note for this clonotype: Because it lacks the conserved phenylalanine or tryptophan at the end, this CDR3 is likely a read error. The chain employs TRBV11-3 and TRBJ2-1, with D perhaps TRBD2 (6 bases). Germline V gives CDR1 SGHNT, CDR2 YENEEA. This CDR3 has 15 residues. DNA for the CDR3: TGTGCCAGCAGCTACCTAGCGTGGGGGAAAAATGTGCAGTTCCTC. It codes for CASSYLAWGKNVQFL.

The V call is TRBV20-1, the J call TRBJ2-7; 11 nucleotides align to TRBD1. The CDR3 sequence is 15 residues long. Trimming took 7 bases from V and 7 from J; bases not matched to a gene: 15. Germline V CDR1 and CDR2: DFQATT, SNEGSKA (reference sequence). The CDR3 protein is CSVREPGQGVKEQYF. CDR3 coding DNA: TGCAGTGTTAGGGAACCGGGACAGGGGGTAAAAGAGCAGTACTTC.